The rows below give T cell receptor beta chains drawn from one sample of a study of T cell changes during pregnancy in multiple sclerosis. Assay used: immunoSEQ multiplex PCR; TCRdb lists only in-frame clones, some missing. The sample lists about 110,000 clones; roughly 89% were seen once. The source material was peripheral blood, sampled before pregnancy. These receptors originate from a female donor with multiple sclerosis, enrolled in a pregnancy study. The CDR3 runs from the conserved cysteine through the conserved F or W. The D gene is left open where the match is weak. Expanded clones get a size class; other rows say once, few or many, or leave the size out.

J gene: TRBJ1-6
D gene: -
V gene: TRBV7-9
clone size: once
CDR3 protein: CASSLDIYNSPLHF
CDR3 DNA: TGTGCCAGCAGCTTAGACATCTATAATTCACCCCTCCACTTT

J gene: TRBJ1-2
D gene: -
V gene: TRBV6-5
clone size: -
CDR3 protein: CASRPPGRDGYTF
CDR3 DNA: TGTGCCAGCAGACCCCCAGGGCGAGATGGCTACACCTTC

J gene: TRBJ2-5
D gene: -
V gene: TRBV7-3
clone size: -
CDR3 protein: CASSLYRGGQETQYF
CDR3 DNA: TGTGCCAGCAGTTTATACAGGGGAGGACAAGAGACCCAGTACTTC

J gene: TRBJ2-2
D gene: -
V gene: TRBV10-3
clone size: -
CDR3 protein: CATGPLAETGELFF
CDR3 DNA: TGTGCTACCGGACCACTAGCTGAGACCGGGGAGCTGTTTTTT

J gene: TRBJ2-1
D gene: -
V gene: TRBV5-1
clone size: -
CDR3 protein: CASSFGSEQFF
CDR3 DNA: TGCGCCAGCAGCTTCGGGTCAGAGCAGTTCTTC

J gene: TRBJ2-5
D gene: -
V gene: TRBV7-6
clone size: -
CDR3 protein: CASSLGAPKETQYF
CDR3 DNA: TGTGCCAGCAGCTTAGGAGCGCCAAAAGAGACCCAGTACTTC

J gene: TRBJ1-5
D gene: -
V gene: TRBV11-2
clone size: -
CDR3 protein: CASSFSGSNQPQHF
CDR3 DNA: TGTGCCAGCAGCTTTTCCGGGTCCAATCAGCCCCAGCATTTT

J gene: TRBJ1-2
D gene: -
V gene: TRBV2
clone size: -
CDR3 protein: CASREGIDYGYTF
CDR3 DNA: TGTGCCAGCAGGGAGGGGATCGACTATGGCTACACCTTC

J gene: TRBJ2-5
D gene: TRBD2
V gene: TRBV15
clone size: -
CDR3 protein: CATRGAGGFWETQYF
CDR3 DNA: TGTGCCACCAGGGGAGCGGGGGGGTTTTGGGAGACCCAGTACTTC

J gene: TRBJ2-1
D gene: -
V gene: TRBV28
clone size: -
CDR3 protein: CASRPGSVSSYNEQFF
CDR3 DNA: TGTGCCAGCAGGCCGGGTAGCGTTAGCTCCTACAATGAGCAGTTCTTC

J gene: TRBJ2-1
D gene: TRBD2
V gene: TRBV5-3
clone size: -
CDR3 protein: CARSLWGREGRVEQFF
CDR3 DNA: TGTGCCAGAAGCCTTTGGGGGCGGGAGGGCCGGGTTGAGCAGTTCTTC

J gene: TRBJ1-1
D gene: -
V gene: TRBV5-1
clone size: -
CDR3 protein: CASSTQGLSYTEAFF
CDR3 DNA: TGCGCCAGCAGCACCCAGGGGTTATCGTACACTGAAGCTTTCTTT

J gene: TRBJ2-1
D gene: TRBD2
V gene: TRBV5-1
clone size: -
CDR3 protein: CASSSGLAGYNEQFF
CDR3 DNA: TGCGCCAGCAGCTCTGGCCTAGCGGGCTACAATGAGCAGTTCTTC

J gene: TRBJ1-2
D gene: -
V gene: TRBV18
clone size: few
CDR3 protein: CASSPGQQGGYTF
CDR3 DNA: TGTGCCAGCTCACCTGGACAGCAGGGTGGCTACACCTTC

J gene: TRBJ1-1
D gene: TRBD1
V gene: TRBV6-5
clone size: -
CDR3 protein: CASSYSTGALNTEAFF
CDR3 DNA: TGTGCCAGCAGTTACTCGACAGGGGCCTTGAACACTGAAGCTTTCTTT

J gene: TRBJ2-7
D gene: -
V gene: TRBV5-1
clone size: -
CDR3 protein: CASSLLGWNSYEQYF
CDR3 DNA: TGCGCCAGCAGCTTACTAGGTTGGAATTCCTACGAGCAGTACTTC

J gene: TRBJ1-1
D gene: -
V gene: TRBV19
clone size: -
CDR3 protein: CASKVLSSKGVFF
CDR3 DNA: TGTGCCAGTAAGGTACTGAGCAGCAAGGGGGTTTTCTTT

J gene: TRBJ1-4
D gene: -
V gene: TRBV9
clone size: -
CDR3 protein: CASSPRGLGEKLFF
CDR3 DNA: TGTGCCAGCAGCCCACGGGGACTTGGGGAAAAACTGTTTTTT

J gene: TRBJ2-3
D gene: -
V gene: TRBV25-1
clone size: once
CDR3 protein: CASSYLSDTQYF
CDR3 DNA: TGTGCCAGCAGTTATCTTTCAGATACGCAGTATTTT

J gene: TRBJ2-1
D gene: -
V gene: TRBV7-8
clone size: -
CDR3 protein: CASSFVEGSYNEQFF
CDR3 DNA: TGTGCCAGCAGCTTTGTGGAGGGTTCCTACAATGAGCAGTTCTTC

J gene: TRBJ1-2
D gene: -
V gene: TRBV19
clone size: few
CDR3 protein: CASSISWTAYGYTF
CDR3 DNA: TGTGCCAGTAGTATATCGTGGACTGCCTATGGCTACACCTTC

J gene: TRBJ1-2
D gene: -
V gene: TRBV28
clone size: -
CDR3 protein: CASSLLNRAGGYTF
CDR3 DNA: TGTGCCAGCAGTTTACTCAATAGGGCGGGGGGCTACACCTTC

J gene: TRBJ2-7
D gene: -
V gene: TRBV6-1
clone size: -
CDR3 protein: CASSLQPGESYEQYF
CDR3 DNA: TGTGCCAGCAGTCTCCAGCCAGGGGAGAGCTACGAGCAGTACTTC

J gene: TRBJ1-2
D gene: TRBD1
V gene: TRBV25-1
clone size: -
CDR3 protein: CASSESVGGGNYGYTF
CDR3 DNA: TGTGCCAGCAGTGAATCAGTAGGGGGCGGGAACTATGGCTACACCTTC

J gene: TRBJ2-7
D gene: -
V gene: TRBV27
clone size: -
CDR3 protein: CASSLNPPALGHEQYF
CDR3 DNA: TGTGCCAGCAGTTTAAACCCCCCAGCACTTGGGCACGAGCAGTACTTC

J gene: TRBJ2-5
D gene: -
V gene: TRBV7-8
clone size: -
CDR3 protein: CASSLNAVQETQYF
CDR3 DNA: TGTGCCAGCAGCTTAAATGCAGTACAAGAGACCCAGTACTTC

J gene: TRBJ1-2
D gene: TRBD1
V gene: TRBV27
clone size: -
CDR3 protein: CASASLGTGKSGYTF
CDR3 DNA: TGTGCCAGCGCGTCTCTTGGGACAGGGAAGTCGGGCTACACCTTC

J gene: TRBJ2-2
D gene: TRBD1
V gene: TRBV27
clone size: -
CDR3 protein: CASSPSTGEVTGELFF
CDR3 DNA: TGTGCCAGCAGCCCATCCACAGGGGAAGTAACCGGGGAGCTGTTTTTT

J gene: TRBJ2-2
D gene: -
V gene: TRBV2
clone size: -
CDR3 protein: CASSYRGLTGELFF
CDR3 DNA: TGTGCCAGCAGTTACAGGGGACTCACCGGGGAGCTGTTTTTT

J gene: TRBJ1-3
D gene: -
V gene: TRBV4-3
clone size: -
CDR3 protein: CASSQGGPASGNTIYF
CDR3 DNA: TGCGCCAGCAGCCAAGGAGGGCCGGCCTCTGGAAACACCATATATTTT

J gene: TRBJ2-6
D gene: -
V gene: TRBV10-3
clone size: -
CDR3 protein: CALRPAGTNVLTF
CDR3 DNA: TGTGCCCTCCGTCCTGCGGGAACCAACGTCCTGACTTTC

J gene: TRBJ2-2
D gene: -
V gene: TRBV7-2
clone size: -
CDR3 protein: CASSGIRGGITGELFF
CDR3 DNA: TGTGCCAGCAGCGGAATCAGGGGTGGGATAACCGGGGAGCTGTTTTTT

J gene: TRBJ2-7
D gene: TRBD2
V gene: TRBV6-5
clone size: once
CDR3 protein: CASSRREGYEQYF
CDR3 DNA: TGTGCCAGCTCCAGGCGGGAGGGGTACGAGCAGTACTTC

J gene: TRBJ2-7
D gene: TRBD1
V gene: TRBV5-1
clone size: once
CDR3 protein: CASSTNNLGQGIGEQYF
CDR3 DNA: TGCGCCAGCAGCACAAATAACCTGGGACAGGGGATTGGGGAGCAGTACTTC

J gene: TRBJ1-5
D gene: -
V gene: TRBV7-2
clone size: few
CDR3 protein: CASSPGGLGNQPQHF
CDR3 DNA: TGTGCCAGCAGTCCCGGAGGACTCGGCAATCAGCCCCAGCATTTT

J gene: TRBJ2-7
D gene: -
V gene: TRBV7-9
clone size: -
CDR3 protein: CASSAQGYEQYF
CDR3 DNA: TGTGCCAGCAGCGCACAGGGATACGAGCAGTACTTC

J gene: TRBJ2-7
D gene: TRBD2
V gene: TRBV2
clone size: -
CDR3 protein: CASSENSGGAYEQYF
CDR3 DNA: TGTGCCAGCAGTGAGAATAGCGGGGGGGCATACGAGCAGTACTTC

J gene: TRBJ2-1
D gene: -
V gene: TRBV19
clone size: -
CDR3 protein: CASTSTWRGPKNEQFF
CDR3 DNA: TGTGCCAGTACCTCAACTTGGAGAGGGCCGAAGAATGAGCAGTTCTTC

J gene: TRBJ1-4
D gene: TRBD1
V gene: TRBV7-9
clone size: -
CDR3 protein: CASARPGQGNEKLFF
CDR3 DNA: TGTGCCAGCGCCCGACCGGGACAGGGGAATGAAAAACTGTTTTTT

J gene: TRBJ2-2
D gene: -
V gene: TRBV18
clone size: -
CDR3 protein: CASSQAGEMNTGELFF
CDR3 DNA: TGTGCCAGCTCACAAGCAGGGGAAATGAACACCGGGGAGCTGTTTTTT

J gene: TRBJ1-1
D gene: TRBD1
V gene: TRBV19
clone size: -
CDR3 protein: CASSILQGARTEAFF
CDR3 DNA: TGTGCCAGTAGTATCCTCCAGGGGGCACGAACTGAAGCTTTCTTT

J gene: TRBJ2-2
D gene: -
V gene: TRBV7-2
clone size: -
CDR3 protein: CASSFAAGLKNTGELFF
CDR3 DNA: TGTGCCAGCAGCTTTGCTGCAGGGTTAAAGAACACCGGGGAGCTGTTTTTT

J gene: TRBJ2-2
D gene: TRBD2
V gene: TRBV19
clone size: -
CDR3 protein: CASRTSGGVGELFF
CDR3 DNA: TGTGCCAGCCGGACTAGCGGGGGAGTCGGGGAGCTGTTTTTT

J gene: TRBJ2-7
D gene: -
V gene: TRBV7-2
clone size: -
CDR3 protein: CASSIIAESTYEQYF
CDR3 DNA: TGTGCCAGCAGCATTATAGCGGAATCCACCTACGAGCAGTACTTC

J gene: TRBJ2-7
D gene: -
V gene: TRBV7-2
clone size: -
CDR3 protein: CASTAGHEQYF
CDR3 DNA: TGTGCCAGCACCGCAGGCCACGAGCAGTACTTC

J gene: TRBJ2-3
D gene: -
V gene: TRBV5-1
clone size: -
CDR3 protein: CASSLVQGLTDTQYF
CDR3 DNA: TGCGCCAGCAGCTTGGTTCAGGGCTTGACAGATACGCAGTATTTT

J gene: TRBJ2-1
D gene: TRBD2
V gene: TRBV4-3
clone size: -
CDR3 protein: CASSQDSGSGGLGNNEQFF
CDR3 DNA: TGCGCCAGCAGCCAAGATTCTGGTAGCGGGGGTTTAGGAAACAATGAGCAGTTCTTC

J gene: TRBJ1-2
D gene: -
V gene: TRBV4-3
clone size: -
CDR3 protein: CASSQDIRQILNYGYTF
CDR3 DNA: TGCGCCAGCAGCCAAGATATTCGACAGATTCTTAACTATGGCTACACCTTC

J gene: TRBJ2-7
D gene: TRBD2
V gene: TRBV7-9
clone size: once
CDR3 protein: CASSLGLAGGPKEQYF
CDR3 DNA: TGTGCCAGCAGCCTGGGGCTAGCGGGGGGGCCTAAAGAGCAGTACTTC

J gene: TRBJ2-7
D gene: -
V gene: TRBV6-5
clone size: -
CDR3 protein: CASSGGTASYEQYF
CDR3 DNA: TGTGCCAGCAGTGGAGGGACAGCTTCCTACGAGCAGTACTTC